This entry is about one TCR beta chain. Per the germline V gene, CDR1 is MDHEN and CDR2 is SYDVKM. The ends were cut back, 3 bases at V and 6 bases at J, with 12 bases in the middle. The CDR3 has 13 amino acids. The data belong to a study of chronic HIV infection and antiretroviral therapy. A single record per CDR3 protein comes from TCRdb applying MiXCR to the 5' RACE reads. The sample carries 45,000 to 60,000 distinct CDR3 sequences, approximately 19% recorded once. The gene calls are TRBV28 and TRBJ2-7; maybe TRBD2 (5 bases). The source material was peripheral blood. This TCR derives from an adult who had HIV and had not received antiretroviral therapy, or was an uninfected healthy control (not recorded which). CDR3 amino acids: CASSFLGRAEQYF. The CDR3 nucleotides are TGTGCCAGCAGTTTCCTGGGGAGAGCCGAGCAGTACTTC. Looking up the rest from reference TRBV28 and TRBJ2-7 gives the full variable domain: DVKVTQSSRYLVKRTGEKVFLECVQDMDHENMFWYRQDPGLGLRLIYFSYDVKMKEKGDIPEGYSVSREKKERFSLILESASTNQTSMYLCASSFLGRAEQYFGPGTRLTVT.